In its sample, the clone carrying this T cell receptor beta chain was seen a few times. CDR1 and CDR2 from the germline V gene are SGHDT and YYEEEE. The CDR3 sequence is 14 residues long. Trimming pared 2 bases from V and 6 bases from J, leaving 12 bases between. This entry is derived from a study of cytomegalovirus exposure and HLA in healthy donors. The PCR ran on 60 Vbeta and 13 Jbeta primers. Clones were sequenced by immunoSEQ multiplex PCR, and TCRdb holds only the in-frame ones, with some missing. The table lists approximately 76,000 clones, roughly 78% of them singletons. V and J are TRBV5-6 and TRBJ1-5; a possible D gene is TRBD1 (6 bases). This sequence was found in a young man in good health and CMV-seronegative. Sample: PBMCs. CDR3 coding DNA: TGTGCCAGCAGCTTCAATCGGGGGGCTCAGCCCCAGCATTTT. It encodes CASSFNRGAQPQHF. Full variable domain (remainder filled in from reference TRBV5-6 and TRBJ1-5): DAGVTQSPTHLIKTRGQQVTLRCSPKSGHDTVSWYQQALGQGPQFIFQYYEEEERQRGNFPDRFSGHQFPNYSSELNVNALLLGDSALYLCASSFNRGAQPQHFGDGTRLSIL.